This is a list of T cell receptor beta chains from one sample in a study of naive and memory T cell subsets. One entry per CDR3 protein results from TCRdb running MiXCR on the UMI-ligation and nested PCR reads. This table has roughly 83,000 distinct CDR3 sequences, over 9% appearing once. Sample: naive CD4+ T cells from blood. All receptors derive from a human donor in good health. CDR3s include the opening cysteine and the closing phenylalanine or tryptophan. The order of the fields is clone size, D gene, V gene, J gene, CDR3 protein, CDR3 DNA. A D gene is named only where the DNA matches it firmly. Size values are once, few and many counts, or a class for expanded clones, and some rows have none.

few,TRBD2,TRBV9,TRBJ2-2,CASSVGLRGLADTGELFF,TGTGCCAGCAGCGTAGGTTTACGGGGACTAGCGGACACCGGGGAGCTGTTTTTT
few,NA,TRBV6-6,TRBJ1-3,CASSRSGNTIYF,TGTGCCAGCAGTCGATCTGGAAACACCATATATTTT
NA,TRBD1,TRBV19,TRBJ2-1,CASSMQSTGGMNEQFF,TGTGCCAGTAGTATGCAGTCGACAGGGGGGATGAATGAGCAGTTCTTC
NA,TRBD2,TRBV7-2,TRBJ2-1,CASSSPLAGGAPLSYNEQFF,TGTGCCAGCAGCTCCCCCCTAGCGGGAGGGGCCCCTCTCTCCTACAATGAGCAGTTCTTC
many,NA,TRBV28,TRBJ1-3,CASSYRGTRNTIYF,TGTGCCAGCAGTTATCGCGGGACCCGAAACACCATATATTTT
NA,TRBD2,TRBV12-3/TRBV12-4,TRBJ2-1,CARSLKTSGGAGEQFF,TGTGCCCGCAGTTTAAAGACTAGCGGGGGGGCTGGTGAGCAGTTCTTC
NA,NA,TRBV12-3/TRBV12-4,TRBJ1-3,CASIQGFGGNTIYF,TGTGCCAGCATACAGGGTTTCGGGGGAAACACCATATATTTT
NA,TRBD1,TRBV5-1,TRBJ2-7,CASSFPGQGNYEQYF,TGCGCCAGCAGCTTTCCGGGACAGGGGAATTACGAGCAGTACTTC
few,TRBD1,TRBV4-3,TRBJ2-6,CASSQFTSGTGGLANVLTF,TGCGCCAGCAGCCAATTCACCTCCGGGACAGGGGGTCTGGCCAACGTCCTGACTTTC
many,TRBD2,TRBV6-5,TRBJ2-3,CASSPTGGGAGDTQYF,TGTGCCAGCAGCCCTACCGGCGGGGGGGCTGGAGATACGCAGTATTTT
NA,TRBD1,TRBV20-1,TRBJ2-7,CSASRDRGLYEQYF,TGCAGTGCTAGTAGGGACAGGGGGTTATACGAGCAGTACTTC
NA,NA,TRBV20-1,TRBJ2-7,CSAVRDITYEQYF,TGCAGTGCCGTACGGGATATTACCTACGAGCAGTACTTC
many,NA,TRBV9,TRBJ2-1,CASSVVWGQGVNEQFF,TGTGCCAGCAGCGTAGTCTGGGGGCAGGGTGTGAATGAGCAGTTCTTC
many,NA,TRBV19,TRBJ2-3,CASRGTGTTDTQYF,TGTGCCAGTAGGGGTACCGGGACCACAGATACGCAGTATTTT
NA,NA,TRBV6-2/TRBV6-3,TRBJ1-4,CASSSPRDFEKLFF,TGTGCCAGCAGTTCGCCGAGGGACTTTGAAAAACTGTTTTTT